One and the same sample provided the 16 T cell receptor beta chains below, sequenced in a study of control samples from healthy donors and cancer patients. Measured with immunoSEQ multiplex PCR; TCRdb has only the in-frame clones, and not every one. This table has around 190,000 clones, around 94% appearing once. The sequenced material came from blood. The receptors originated from a man aged 30-40 years in good health.

The chain combines TRBV30 with TRBJ1-1, with D possibly being TRBD1 (5 bases). Per germline, CDR1 GTSNPN and CDR2 SVGIG (reference sequence). The CDR3 totals 12 residues. The V and J ends lost 5 bases and 1 base respectively, with 8 bases between them. The DNA for the CDR3 is TGTGCCTGGGGCGGACAGAACACTGAAGCTTTCTTT. Its protein product is CAWGGQNTEAFF. Looking up the rest from reference TRBV30 and TRBJ1-1 gives the full variable domain: SQTIHQWPATLVQPVGSPLSLECTVEGTSNPNLYWYRQAAGRGLQLLFYSVGIGQISSEVPQNLSASRPQDRQFILSSKKLLLSDSGFYLCAWGGQNTEAFFGQGTRLTVV.

The chain links TRBV10-3 to TRBJ2-7, with 7 bases aligning to TRBD2. With V trimmed by 10 bases and J by 5 bases, 14 bases remained unmatched. Germline CDR1 is ENHRY and CDR2 is SYGVKD. This CDR3 spans 14 amino acids. Written as DNA, the CDR3 is TGTGCCACCTCCCGGGAGGCGGGAGTTGACGAGCAGTACTTC. This codes for CATSREAGVDEQYF.

This clone was counted a single time. The chain joins TRBV18 to TRBJ2-1; 8 nucleotides line up with TRBD1. Trimming took 8 bases from V and 7 from J; bases not matched to a gene: 10. In germline, CDR1 is KGHSH, CDR2 LQKENI. The CDR3 consists of 14 residues. The CDR3 region is CASTGSGGENEQFF. In DNA form, the CDR3 reads TGTGCCAGCACAGGGTCAGGGGGCGAGAATGAGCAGTTCTTC.

This sequence joins TRBV6-1 and TRBJ1-3; D ambiguous. The V end was cut by 3 bases, the J end by 4 bases, with 7 bases between. This CDR3 comprises 13 residues. CDR1 and CDR2 from the germline V gene are MNHNS and SASEGT. The CDR3 sequence is CASSDAQGNTIYF. The CDR3 bases are TGTGCCAGCAGTGATGCTCAGGGAAACACCATATATTTT.

This clone was detected only once. The rearrangement uses TRBV7-8 and TRBJ1-1; 7 bases match TRBD1. V lost 1 base and J lost 5; bases outside the gene matches: 4. The CDR3 contains 14 residues. In germline, CDR1 is SGHVS, CDR2 FQNEAQ. The CDR3 region is CASSLEGAGTEAFF. The CDR3 DNA is TGTGCCAGCAGCTTAGAGGGGGCCGGGACTGAAGCTTTCTTT. The variable domain in full, with the rest retrieved from reference TRBV7-8 and TRBJ1-1, is GAGVSQSPRYKVAKRGQDVALRCDPISGHVSLFWYQQALGQGPEFLTYFQNEAQLDKSGLPSDRFFAERPEGSVSTLKIQRTQQEDSAVYLCASSLEGAGTEAFFGQGTRLTVV.

Worth noting for this clone: Other DNA sequences from this sample encode an identical CDR3 as well. This rearrangement joins TRBV18 to TRBJ1-2; 7 bases are a match to TRBD1. Germline V CDR1 and CDR2: KGHSH, LQKENI. V shed 6 bases and J 3 bases; nucleotides not matched to a gene: 4. This CDR3 is built from 13 residues. CDR3 bases: TGTGCCAGCTCTGGGGACAGTCACTATGGCTACACCTTC. It is translated as CASSGDSHYGYTF.

The CDR3 sequence is CASSEGTGVTEAFF. CDR3 DNA sequence: TGCGCCAGCAGTGAAGGGACAGGGGTCACTGAAGCTTTCTTT. The genes are TRBV10-2 and TRBJ1-1; 10 nucleotides line up with TRBD1. The V and J ends lost 3 bases and 4 bases, in that order; junction bases with no gene match: 2. Looked up from germline, CDR1 is WSHSY and CDR2 is SAAADI. This CDR3 spans 14 amino acids.

This clone was counted a single time. This rearrangement joins TRBV5-1 to TRBJ2-2; the D gene is possibly TRBD1 (6 bases). This CDR3 contains 15 residues. Germline-derived CDR1 and CDR2 are SGHRS and YFSETQ. Deletions cut 7 bases from V and 1 base from J, with 14 bases between. The CDR3 is CASGTGFGNTGELFF. CDR3 coding DNA: TGCGCCAGCGGAACAGGGTTCGGGAACACCGGGGAGCTGTTTTTT.

This clone was detected only once. The rearrangement links TRBV6-6 to TRBJ2-1; 9 bases are shared with TRBD2. The CDR3 has 14 amino acids. Per germline, CDR1 MNHNY and CDR2 SVGAGI (reference sequence). The J segment lost 6 bases and the V segment lost 5 bases, leaving 5 bases of the junction unmatched. CDR3 region: CASSVAGEGNEQFF. CDR3 sequence (DNA): TGTGCCAGCAGTGTAGCGGGAGAGGGCAATGAGCAGTTCTTC.

The DNA for the CDR3 is TGCGCCAGCAGCCAAGTTACTGGACAGCGGATGATCACTGAAGCTTTCTTT. Translating gives CASSQVTGQRMITEAFF. V is TRBV4-1 and J is TRBJ1-1; D is perhaps TRBD1 (6 bases). V was shortened by 1 base and J by 4 bases, with 19 bases between the two germline ends. The CDR3 totals 17 residues. Germline lookup yields CDR1 MGHRA and CDR2 YSYEKL.

The genes are TRBV30 and TRBJ1-6; no firm D call. V was pared by 4 bases and J by 8 bases, with 12 bases between. The germline V gene encodes CDR1 GTSNPN and CDR2 SVGIG (reference sequence). There are 13 residues in the CDR3. The chain's CDR3 is CAWNDVGHSPLHF. CDR3 coding DNA: TGTGCCTGGAATGACGTTGGTCATTCACCCCTCCACTTT.

The rearrangement joins TRBV5-4 to TRBJ1-2; 8 nucleotides line up with TRBD1. CDR1 and CDR2 from the germline V gene are SGHNT and YYREEE (reference sequence). This CDR3 has 14 amino acids. After removal of 3 bases from V and 4 bases from J, the junction contained 5 bases not matched to a gene. The CDR3 DNA reads as TGTGCCAGCAGCTCGGCAGGGGGCGCCTATGGCTACACCTTC. This sequence encodes CASSSAGGAYGYTF.

Remarks on this clone: The junction departs from germline at one end; a sequencing error may be responsible. V usage is TRBV3-1 (or the pseudogene TRBV3-2) and J usage is TRBJ2-5; D ambiguous. Germline V gene data show CDR1 as LGHDT and CDR2 as YNNKEL (reference sequence). The CDR3 contains 12 residues. This chain's CDR3 is CASSDPRDSRHF. The CDR3 DNA sequence: TGTGCCAGCAGCGACCCAAGGGATTCACGGCACTTC.

The rearrangement joins TRBV9 to TRBJ2-5; 9 nucleotides line up with TRBD2. Germline V lookup: CDR1 SGDLS, CDR2 YYNGEE. Losses at the gene ends were 3 bases for V and 4 bases for J; bases not matched to a gene: 19. The CDR3 totals 19 residues. CDR3 sequence reads: CASSGPTATSGHGAETQYF. In DNA form, the CDR3 reads TGTGCCAGCAGCGGCCCCACCGCGACTAGCGGCCACGGGGCAGAGACCCAGTACTTC.

The chain is built from TRBV6-5 and TRBJ1-2; perhaps TRBD1 as D (5 bases). This CDR3 has 14 amino acids. The germline CDR1 and CDR2 sequences are MNHEY and SVGAGI. V dropped 5 bases and J dropped 8 bases, with 18 bases sitting between them. The DNA of the CDR3 is TGTGCCAGCAGTCCCCCCGGGACCCTAGGGGGCTACACCTTC. Translated: CASSPPGTLGGYTF.

J is TRBJ2-1 and V is TRBV9; 8 bases agree with TRBD2. The V and J ends lost 0 bases and 4 bases, in that order; junction bases with no gene match: 3. The CDR3 is 15 residues long. Germline V lookup: CDR1 SGDLS, CDR2 YYNGEE. As DNA, the CDR3 is TGTGCCAGCAGCGTAGGTTTAGCGGGATACAATGAGCAGTTCTTC. As protein: CASSVGLAGYNEQFF.